This section outlines one TCR beta chain sequence together with its context. Its antigen is as yet unknown. The sample comes from a study of siplizumab effects on memory and regulatory T cells. General study findings and limits: No naive or memory phenotype could be assigned to roughly 75-97% of proliferating clones. To unstimulated subsets, only a minor fraction of alloreactive clones could be mapped. Memory cells seemed less diverse than naive T cells, which seemed major alloresponse contributors.

Germline-derived CDR1 and CDR2 are MNHNS and SASEGT. V dropped 4 bases and J dropped 8; count of bases not matched to a gene: 2. This CDR3 has 13 amino acids. Using immunoSEQ multiplex PCR, the repertoire was profiled, and TCRdb retains in-frame clones only, with some absent. Among 92,000 or so clones listed, approximately 90% were seen once. Sequencing used CD4+ T cells sorted from blood. This sequence joins TRBV6-1 and TRBJ2-2; TRBD2 agrees at 9 bases. The origin of this receptor is a human donor in good health. CDR3 in DNA: TGTGCCAGCAGTGGTAGCGGGAGAGGGGAGCTGTTTTTT. The encoded protein is CASSGSGRGELFF.